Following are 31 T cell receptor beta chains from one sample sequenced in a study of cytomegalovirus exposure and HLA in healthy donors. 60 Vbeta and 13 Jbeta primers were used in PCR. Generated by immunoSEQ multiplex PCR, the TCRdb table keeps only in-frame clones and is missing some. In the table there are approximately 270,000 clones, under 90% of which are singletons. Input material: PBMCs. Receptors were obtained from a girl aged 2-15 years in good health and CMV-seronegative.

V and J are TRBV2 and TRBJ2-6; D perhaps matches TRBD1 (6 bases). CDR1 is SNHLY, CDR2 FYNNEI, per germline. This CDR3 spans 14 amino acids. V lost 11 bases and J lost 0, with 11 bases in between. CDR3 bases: TGTGCCGGAGAGGGGGTCTCTGGGGCCAACGTCCTGACTTTC. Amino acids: CAGEGVSGANVLTF.

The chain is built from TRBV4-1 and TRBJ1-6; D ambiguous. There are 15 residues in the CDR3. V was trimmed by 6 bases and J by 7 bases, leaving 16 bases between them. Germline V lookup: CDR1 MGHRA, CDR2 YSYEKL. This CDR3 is CASRPDGVTNSPLHF. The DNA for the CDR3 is TGCGCCAGCAGACCCGACGGGGTAACAAATTCACCCCTCCACTTT.

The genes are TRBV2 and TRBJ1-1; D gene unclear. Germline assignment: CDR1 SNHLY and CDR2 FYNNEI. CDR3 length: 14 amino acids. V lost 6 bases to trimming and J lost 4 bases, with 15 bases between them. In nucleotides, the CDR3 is TGTGCCAGCAGCATTAGGGAGGTGGTCACTGAAGCTTTCTTT. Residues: CASSIREVVTEAFF.

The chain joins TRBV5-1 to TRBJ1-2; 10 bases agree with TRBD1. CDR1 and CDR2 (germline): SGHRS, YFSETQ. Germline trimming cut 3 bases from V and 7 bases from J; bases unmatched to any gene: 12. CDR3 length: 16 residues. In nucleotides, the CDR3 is TGCGCCAGCAGCTCGGAAAGGACAGGGGGACGTCGTGGCTACACCTTC. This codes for CASSSERTGGRRGYTF.

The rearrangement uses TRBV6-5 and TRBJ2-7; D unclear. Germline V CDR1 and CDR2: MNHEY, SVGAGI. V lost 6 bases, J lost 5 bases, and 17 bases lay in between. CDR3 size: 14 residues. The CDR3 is CASSLLSTFDEQYF. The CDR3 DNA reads TGTGCCAGCAGCTTACTGAGTACGTTTGACGAGCAGTACTTC.

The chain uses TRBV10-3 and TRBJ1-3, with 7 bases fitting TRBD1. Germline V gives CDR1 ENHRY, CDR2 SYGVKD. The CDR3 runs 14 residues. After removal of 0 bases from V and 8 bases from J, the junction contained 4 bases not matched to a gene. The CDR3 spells CAISESTGWHTIYF. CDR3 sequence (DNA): TGTGCCATCAGTGAGTCGACAGGGTGGCACACCATATATTTT.

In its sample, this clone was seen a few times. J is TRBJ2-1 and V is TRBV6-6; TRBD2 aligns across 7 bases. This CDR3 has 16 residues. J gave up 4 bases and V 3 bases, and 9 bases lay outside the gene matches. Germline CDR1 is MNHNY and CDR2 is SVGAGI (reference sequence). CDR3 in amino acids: CASSYWGGSGYNEQFF. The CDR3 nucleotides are TGTGCCAGCAGTTATTGGGGCGGGAGCGGGTACAATGAGCAGTTCTTC.

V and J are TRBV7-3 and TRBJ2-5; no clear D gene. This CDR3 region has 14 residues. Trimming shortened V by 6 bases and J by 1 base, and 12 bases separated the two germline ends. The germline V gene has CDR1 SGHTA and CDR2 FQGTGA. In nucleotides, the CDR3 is TGTGCCAGCAGTCAAAACGGTGCCCAAGAGACCCAGTACTTC. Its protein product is CASSQNGAQETQYF.

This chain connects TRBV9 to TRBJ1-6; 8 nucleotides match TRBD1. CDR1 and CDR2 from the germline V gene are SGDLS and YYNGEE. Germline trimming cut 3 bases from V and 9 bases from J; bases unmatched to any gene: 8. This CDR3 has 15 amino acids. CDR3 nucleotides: TGTGCCAGCAGCGACACACAGGGGGAGGGTTCACCCCTCCACTTT. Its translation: CASSDTQGEGSPLHF.

The CDR3 region is CASRVQGTEAFF. The CDR3 DNA follows: TGTGCCAGCAGAGTCCAGGGCACTGAAGCTTTCTTT. The V and J genes are TRBV2 and TRBJ1-1, with a possible D match to TRBD1 (5 bases). This CDR3 comprises 12 residues. Trimming took off 6 bases at V and 4 bases at J, with 9 bases between the two ends. Germline lookup yields CDR1 SNHLY and CDR2 FYNNEI.

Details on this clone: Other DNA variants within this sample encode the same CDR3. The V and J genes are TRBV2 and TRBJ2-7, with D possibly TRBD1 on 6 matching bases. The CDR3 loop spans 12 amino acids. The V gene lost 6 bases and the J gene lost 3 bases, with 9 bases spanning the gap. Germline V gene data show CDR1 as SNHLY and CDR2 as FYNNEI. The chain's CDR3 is CASSLTGYEQYF. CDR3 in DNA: TGTGCCAGCAGCCTGACAGGCTACGAGCAGTACTTC.

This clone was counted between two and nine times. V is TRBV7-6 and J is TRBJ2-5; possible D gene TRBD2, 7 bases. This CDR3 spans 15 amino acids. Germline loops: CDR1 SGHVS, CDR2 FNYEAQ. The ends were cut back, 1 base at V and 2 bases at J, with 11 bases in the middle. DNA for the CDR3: TGTGCCAGCAGCTTAGAGGGGGGGGGACAAGAGACCCAGTACTTC. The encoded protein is CASSLEGGGQETQYF.

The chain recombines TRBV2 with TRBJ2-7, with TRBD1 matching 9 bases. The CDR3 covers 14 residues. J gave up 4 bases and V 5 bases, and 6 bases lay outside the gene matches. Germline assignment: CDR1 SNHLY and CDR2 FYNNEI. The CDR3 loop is CASSSNRGPYEQYF. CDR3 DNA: TGTGCCAGCAGTTCGAACAGGGGGCCATACGAGCAGTACTTC.

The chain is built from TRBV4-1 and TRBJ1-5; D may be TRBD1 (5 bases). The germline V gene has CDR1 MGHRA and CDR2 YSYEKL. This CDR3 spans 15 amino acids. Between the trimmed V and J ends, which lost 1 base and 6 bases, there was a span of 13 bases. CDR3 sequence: CASSQGRGRGQPQHF. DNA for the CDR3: TGCGCCAGCAGCCAAGGTCGGGGGAGGGGTCAGCCCCAGCATTTT.

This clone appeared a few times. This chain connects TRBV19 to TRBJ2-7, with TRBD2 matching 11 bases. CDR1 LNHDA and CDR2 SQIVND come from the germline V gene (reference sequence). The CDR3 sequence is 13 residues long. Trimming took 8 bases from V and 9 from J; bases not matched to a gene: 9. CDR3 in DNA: TGTGCCAGTGGGGGACTAGCGGCTACGGGGCAGTACTTC. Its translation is CASGGLAATGQYF.

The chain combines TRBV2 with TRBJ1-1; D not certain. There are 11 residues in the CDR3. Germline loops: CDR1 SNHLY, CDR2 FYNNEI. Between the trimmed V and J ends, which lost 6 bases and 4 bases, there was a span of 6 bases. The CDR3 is CASRTVTEAFF. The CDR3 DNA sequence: TGTGCCAGCAGAACGGTCACTGAAGCTTTCTTT.

In nucleotides, the CDR3 is TGCAGCGTCGCAGCTAGCTCCTACGAGCAGTACTTC. Protein: CSVAASSYEQYF. The gene calls are TRBV29-1 and TRBJ2-7; D remains ambiguous. The germline V and J ends were trimmed by 6 bases and 0 bases, with 9 bases remaining between them. This CDR3 contains 12 residues. Germline CDR1 is SQVTM and CDR2 is ANQGSEA.

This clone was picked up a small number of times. The CDR3 loop is CASSGDTSSYNEQFF. As DNA, the CDR3 is TGTGCCAGCAGCGGAGATACGAGCTCCTACAATGAGCAGTTCTTC. The chain couples TRBV9 to TRBJ2-1; D gene uncertain. Germline V lookup: CDR1 SGDLS, CDR2 YYNGEE. The V gene lost 3 bases and the J gene lost 0 bases, with 10 bases spanning the gap. The CDR3 sequence is 15 residues long.

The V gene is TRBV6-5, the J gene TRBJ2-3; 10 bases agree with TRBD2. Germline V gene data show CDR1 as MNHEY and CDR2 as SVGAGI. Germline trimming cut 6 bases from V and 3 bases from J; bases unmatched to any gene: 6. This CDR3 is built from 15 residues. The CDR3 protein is CASRDSGGATDTQYF. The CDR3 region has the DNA TGTGCCAGCAGGGACAGCGGGGGGGCGACAGATACGCAGTATTTT.

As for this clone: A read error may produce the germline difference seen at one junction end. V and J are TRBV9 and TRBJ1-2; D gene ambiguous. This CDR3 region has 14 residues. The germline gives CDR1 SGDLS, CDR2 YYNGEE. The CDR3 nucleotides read TGTGCCAGCAGCGTTTTAAGCGGACTCTGGGGAAGGGCCTTC. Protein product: CASSVLSGLWGRAF.

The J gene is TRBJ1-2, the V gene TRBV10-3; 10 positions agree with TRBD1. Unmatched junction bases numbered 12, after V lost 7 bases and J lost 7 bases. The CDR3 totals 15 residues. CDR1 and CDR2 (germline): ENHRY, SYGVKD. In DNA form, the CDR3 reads TGTGCCATCACCGGGGGGACAGGGGATCTGGCTGGCTACACCTTC. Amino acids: CAITGGTGDLAGYTF.

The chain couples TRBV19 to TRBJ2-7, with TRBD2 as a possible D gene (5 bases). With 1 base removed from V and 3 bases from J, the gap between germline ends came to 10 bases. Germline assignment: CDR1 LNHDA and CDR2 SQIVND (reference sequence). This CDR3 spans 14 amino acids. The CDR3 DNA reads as TGTGCCAGTAGTATAGGGGCAGGACTCTACGAGCAGTACTTC. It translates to CASSIGAGLYEQYF.

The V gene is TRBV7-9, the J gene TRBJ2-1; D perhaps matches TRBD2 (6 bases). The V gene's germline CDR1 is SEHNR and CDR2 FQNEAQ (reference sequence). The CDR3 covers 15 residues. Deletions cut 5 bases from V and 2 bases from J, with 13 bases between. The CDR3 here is CASSATSSTYNEQFF. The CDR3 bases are TGTGCCAGCAGCGCGACTAGTAGCACCTACAATGAGCAGTTCTTC.

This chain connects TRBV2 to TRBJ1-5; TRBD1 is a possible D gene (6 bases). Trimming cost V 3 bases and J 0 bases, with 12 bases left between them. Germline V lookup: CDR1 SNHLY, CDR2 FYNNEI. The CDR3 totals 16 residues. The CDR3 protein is CASSDLSGDSNQPQHF. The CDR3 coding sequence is TGTGCCAGCAGTGATTTGTCAGGGGATAGCAATCAGCCCCAGCATTTT.

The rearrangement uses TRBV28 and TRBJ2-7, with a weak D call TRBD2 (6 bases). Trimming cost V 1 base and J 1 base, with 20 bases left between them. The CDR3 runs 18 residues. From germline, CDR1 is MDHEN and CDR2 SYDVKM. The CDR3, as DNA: TGTGCCAGCAGTTTATTCCCCAAAAAACGGGAGTTGTCCTACGAGCAGTACTTC. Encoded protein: CASSLFPKKRELSYEQYF.

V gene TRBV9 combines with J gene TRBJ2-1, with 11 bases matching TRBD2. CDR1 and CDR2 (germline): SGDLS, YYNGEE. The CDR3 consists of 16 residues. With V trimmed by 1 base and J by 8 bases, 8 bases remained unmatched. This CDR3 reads CASSVSQTSGMYEQFF. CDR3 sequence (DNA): TGTGCCAGCAGCGTATCTCAGACTAGCGGGATGTATGAGCAGTTCTTC.

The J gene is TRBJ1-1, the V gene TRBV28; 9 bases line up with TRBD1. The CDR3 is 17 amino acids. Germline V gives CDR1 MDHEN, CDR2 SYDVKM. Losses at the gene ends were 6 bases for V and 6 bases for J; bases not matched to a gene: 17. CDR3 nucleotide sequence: TGTGCCAGCAGCCTTAGGGACAGGGTTTCTTTGGGCGCTGAAGCTTTCTTT. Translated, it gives CASSLRDRVSLGAEAFF.

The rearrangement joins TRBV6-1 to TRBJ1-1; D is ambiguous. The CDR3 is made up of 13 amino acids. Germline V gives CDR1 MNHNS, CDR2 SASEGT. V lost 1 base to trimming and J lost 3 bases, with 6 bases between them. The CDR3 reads CASSEVTDTEAFF. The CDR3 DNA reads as TGTGCCAGCAGTGAAGTGACTGACACTGAAGCTTTCTTT.

The CDR3 DNA follows: TGTGCCAGCAGCGCGGGACAGGGAGTTTATTACGAGCAGTACTTC. It is translated as CASSAGQGVYYEQYF. The J gene is TRBJ2-7, the V gene TRBV7-9; TRBD1 matches 9 bases. This CDR3 contains 15 residues. Unmatched junction bases numbered 9, after V lost 5 bases and J lost 4 bases. CDR1 is SEHNR, CDR2 FQNEAQ, per germline (reference sequence).

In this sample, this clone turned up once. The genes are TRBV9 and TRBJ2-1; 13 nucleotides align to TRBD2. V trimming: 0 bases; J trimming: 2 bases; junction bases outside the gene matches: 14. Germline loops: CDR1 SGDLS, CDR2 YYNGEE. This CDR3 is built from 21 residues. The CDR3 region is CASSVEGTGLAGRGAYNEQFF. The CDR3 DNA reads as TGTGCCAGCAGCGTAGAGGGGACGGGACTAGCGGGGAGAGGGGCCTACAATGAGCAGTTCTTC.

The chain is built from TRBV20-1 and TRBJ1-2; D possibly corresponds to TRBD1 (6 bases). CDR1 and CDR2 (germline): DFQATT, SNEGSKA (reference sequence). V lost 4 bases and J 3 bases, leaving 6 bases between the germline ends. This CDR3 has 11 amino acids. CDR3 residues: CSATGDYGYTF. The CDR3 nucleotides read TGCAGTGCTACAGGGGACTATGGCTACACCTTC.